Presented here are 25 T cell receptor beta chains from one specimen sequenced in a study of cytotoxic CD8 clonotypes in ibrutinib-treated CLL. This table comes from immunoSEQ multiplex PCR, and its TCRdb copy is limited to in-frame clones, with some not included. The table has 150,000 to 200,000 clones, roughly 77% seen once. Sequences were derived from PBMCs, sampled after 12 months of ibrutinib treatment. The receptors stem from a human donor with chronic lymphocytic leukemia.

The chain employs TRBV4-3 and TRBJ1-2; 11 nucleotides match TRBD1. Germline loops: CDR1 LGHNA, CDR2 YSLEER. The J segment lost 8 bases and the V segment lost 5 bases, leaving 10 bases of the junction unmatched. The CDR3 is made up of 15 amino acids. As DNA, the CDR3 is TGCGCCAGCAGCGGACAGGGGGCTGGGAGTCAGGGCTACACCTTC. It translates to CASSGQGAGSQGYTF.

The chain employs TRBV28 and TRBJ1-3; 7 bases align to TRBD1. CDR1 and CDR2 from the germline V gene are MDHEN and SYDVKM. After removal of 6 bases from V and 0 bases from J, the junction contained 5 bases not matched to a gene. CDR3 length equals 15 residues. In DNA, the CDR3 is TGTGCCAGCAGCACAGGGGTAACCTCTGGAAACACCATATATTTT. Its translation is CASSTGVTSGNTIYF.

V usage is TRBV7-3 and J usage is TRBJ2-3; the D is unclear. The CDR3 length is 13 residues. Germline CDR1 is SGHTA and CDR2 is FQGTGA. V shed 5 bases and J shed 2 bases, with 8 bases lying between them. The CDR3 sequence is CASSPYTTDTQYF. CDR3 nucleotide sequence: TGTGCCAGCAGCCCATACACCACAGATACGCAGTATTTT.

The rearrangement links TRBV5-1 to TRBJ2-1; 8 bases fit TRBD1. CDR3 length equals 16 residues. In germline, CDR1 is SGHRS, CDR2 YFSETQ. V lost 4 bases and J lost 9; bases outside the gene matches: 15. As DNA, the CDR3 is TGCGCCAGCAGCCGTACCGGGGACAGGAATGACGGTGAGCAGTTCTTC. It yields the protein CASSRTGDRNDGEQFF.

A single count supports this clone. The rearrangement uses TRBV11-2 and TRBJ1-2, with TRBD1 identical over 10 bases. The CDR3 contains 18 residues. Germline values: CDR1 SGHAT, CDR2 FQNNGV. The V gene end was trimmed by 2 bases and the J gene end by 3 bases; junction bases not matched to a gene: 12. This CDR3 reads CASSLTPVRDRGDYGYTF. As DNA, the CDR3 is TGTGCCAGCAGCTTAACCCCAGTCCGGGACAGGGGAGACTATGGCTACACCTTC.

This chain joins TRBV7-2 and TRBJ1-2; D is uncertain. The CDR3 runs to 16 residues. Trimming removed 8 bases from V and 2 bases from J, with 21 bases in between. CDR1 and CDR2 from the germline V gene are SGHTA and FQGNSA. The CDR3 reads CASGSPRDTGNYGYTF. CDR3 coding DNA: TGTGCCAGCGGCTCCCCCCGGGATACCGGGAACTATGGCTACACCTTC.

This chain uses TRBV19 with TRBJ1-4, with no clear D. Germline-derived CDR1 and CDR2 are LNHDA and SQIVND (reference sequence). V lost 3 bases and J 2 bases, leaving 7 bases between the germline ends. CDR3 length equals 14 residues. The CDR3 sequence: CASSILRTNEKLFF. CDR3 sequence (DNA): TGTGCCAGTAGTATCTTACGGACTAATGAAAAACTGTTTTTT.

A few counts support this clone. The rearrangement links TRBV28 to TRBJ2-7; no clear D gene. The V gene lost 5 bases and the J gene lost 0 bases, with 14 bases spanning the gap. Per germline, CDR1 MDHEN and CDR2 SYDVKM. This CDR3 spans 15 amino acids. CDR3 region: CASSPPPRSSYEQYF. The CDR3 DNA sequence: TGTGCCAGCAGTCCACCCCCCAGGAGCTCCTACGAGCAGTACTTC.

In this sample, this clone turned up a few times. The rearrangement uses TRBV25-1 and TRBJ1-6, with TRBD1 matching over 8 bases. Germline V lookup: CDR1 MGHDK, CDR2 SYGVNS. V lost 4 bases, J lost 1 base, and 3 bases stayed unmatched. The CDR3 loop spans 16 amino acids. The CDR3 loop is CASSGQGSSYNSPLHF. The DNA of the CDR3 is TGTGCCAGCAGTGGACAGGGGAGTTCCTATAATTCACCCCTCCACTTT.

The gene calls are TRBV30 and TRBJ1-2; D not resolved. The CDR3 loop spans 12 amino acids. The germline V gene has CDR1 GTSNPN and CDR2 SVGIG (reference sequence). V lost 5 bases to trimming and J lost 2 bases, with 9 bases between them. The CDR3 here is CAWLPINYGYTF. In nucleotides, the CDR3 is TGTGCCTGGTTACCCATCAACTATGGCTACACCTTC.

The CDR3 bases are TGCAGCGTCCGCCCGGACAGCACAGATACGCAGTATTTT. Its protein is CSVRPDSTDTQYF. J is TRBJ2-3 and V is TRBV29-1, with D unclear. V was trimmed by 6 bases and J by 0 bases, leaving 10 bases between them. Germline values: CDR1 SQVTM, CDR2 ANQGSEA. The CDR3 consists of 13 residues.

Only a few counts were recorded for this clone. The CDR3 DNA reads TGCGCCAGCAGCCCTAGGACAGGGGGACTCAATGAGCAGTTCTTC. Amino acids: CASSPRTGGLNEQFF. The V and J genes are TRBV5-1 and TRBJ2-1; TRBD1 matches 10 bases. CDR1 SGHRS and CDR2 YFSETQ come from the germline V gene. Trimming removed 4 bases from V and 6 bases from J; junction bases left unmatched: 7. There are 15 residues in the CDR3.

The chain employs TRBV7-9 and TRBJ1-1; 7 bases map to TRBD1. Per germline, CDR1 SEHNR and CDR2 FQNEAQ (reference sequence). V was pared by 4 bases and J by 1 base, with 6 bases of the junction left unmatched. CDR3 length equals 15 residues. The CDR3 loop is CASSSGTAQNTEAFF. The DNA for the CDR3 is TGTGCCAGCAGCTCGGGGACAGCTCAGAACACTGAAGCTTTCTTT.

V gene TRBV28 combines with J gene TRBJ1-2, with TRBD1 matching over 7 bases. V lost 4 bases, J lost 4 bases, and 6 bases stayed unmatched. Germline V gene lookup returns CDR1 MDHEN and CDR2 SYDVKM. The CDR3 covers 14 residues. CDR3 region: CASSYRTGGYGYTF. The CDR3 DNA sequence: TGTGCCAGCAGTTATAGGACAGGAGGCTATGGCTACACCTTC.

This chain links TRBV27 with TRBJ1-4; tentatively, D is TRBD1 (5 bases). This CDR3 is built from 14 residues. Germline values: CDR1 MNHEY, CDR2 SMNVEV (reference sequence). Trimming pared 5 bases from V and 1 base from J, leaving 8 bases between. In DNA form, the CDR3 reads TGTGCCAGCAGTAAAGGGGTAACTAATGAAAAACTGTTTTTT. Translating it yields CASSKGVTNEKLFF. The whole variable domain, remainder taken from reference TRBV27 and TRBJ1-4, is EAQVTQNPRYLITVTGKKLTVTCSQNMNHEYMSWYRQDPGLGLRQIYYSMNVEVTDKGDVPEGYKVSRKEKRNFPLILESPSPNQTSLYFCASSKGVTNEKLFFGSGTQLSVL.

The chain joins TRBV19 to TRBJ1-1; D might be TRBD1 (5 bases). Germline V lookup: CDR1 LNHDA, CDR2 SQIVND (reference sequence). The CDR3 is 15 amino acids. V was trimmed by 5 bases and J by 3 bases, leaving 16 bases between them. CDR3 sequence reads: CASSGQGTIYTEAFF. CDR3 nucleotides: TGTGCCAGTAGTGGGCAGGGTACAATTTACACTGAAGCTTTCTTT.

The chain combines TRBV7-2 with TRBJ1-5; D unresolved. V lost 6 bases and J 9 bases, leaving 15 bases between the germline ends. The CDR3 loop spans 13 amino acids. Germline-derived CDR1 and CDR2 are SGHTA and FQGNSA. CDR3 region: CASSTNPAGPQHF. CDR3 bases: TGTGCCAGCAGTACTAACCCGGCTGGGCCCCAGCATTTT.

CDR3: CASSGRGGAIEQFF. The CDR3 DNA reads as TGTGCCAGCTCTGGTCGCGGGGGGGCGATTGAGCAGTTCTTC. The chain recombines TRBV7-2 with TRBJ2-1; TRBD2 matches at 9 bases. Unmatched junction bases numbered 11, after V lost 8 bases and J lost 9 bases. Germline-derived CDR1 and CDR2 are SGHTA and FQGNSA. CDR3 length: 14 amino acids.

This sequence joins TRBV5-1 and TRBJ1-5; 8 positions agree with TRBD1. Germline CDR1 reads SGHRS; CDR2 reads YFSETQ. The CDR3 contains 14 residues. The ends lost 4 bases at V and 4 bases at J; junction bases unmatched: 4. The DNA of the CDR3 is TGCGCCAGCAGCATCGGACAGGGAAATCAGCCCCAGCATTTT. Its translation: CASSIGQGNQPQHF. Using reference TRBV5-1 and TRBJ1-5 for the parts outside the CDR3, the full variable domain is KAGVTQTPRYLIKTRGQQVTLSCSPISGHRSVSWYQQTPGQGLQFLFEYFSETQRNKGNFPGRFSGRQFSNSRSEMNVSTLELGDSALYLCASSIGQGNQPQHFGDGTRLSIL.

The rearrangement uses TRBV10-3 and TRBJ1-6; TRBD1 matches at 9 bases. After removal of 7 bases from V and 7 bases from J, the junction contained 8 bases not matched to a gene. Looked up from germline, CDR1 is ENHRY and CDR2 is SYGVKD. The CDR3 is 15 amino acids. The CDR3 bases are TGTGCCATCAAGGGGGGGGACAGGGTGAATTCACCCCTCCACTTT. As protein: CAIKGGDRVNSPLHF.

The V and J genes are TRBV18 and TRBJ2-1, with D perhaps TRBD1 (6 bases). CDR3 size: 15 residues. The germline V gene encodes CDR1 KGHSH and CDR2 LQKENI. V was pared by 5 bases and J by 9 bases, with 20 bases between. The chain's CDR3 is CASSSQQGPIVEQFF. DNA of the CDR3: TGTGCCAGCTCATCACAACAGGGTCCTATCGTTGAGCAGTTCTTC.

The chain couples TRBV7-2 to TRBJ1-2; D gene ambiguous. The CDR3 totals 14 residues. In germline, CDR1 is SGHTA, CDR2 FQGNSA. Between the trimmed V and J ends, which lost 1 base and 2 bases, there was a span of 8 bases. CDR3 loop: CASSLGPGNYGYTF. The DNA for the CDR3 is TGTGCCAGCAGCTTAGGCCCAGGAAACTATGGCTACACCTTC.

This clone appeared a single time. This sequence joins TRBV5-4 and TRBJ2-3; a weak D match, TRBD2 (6 bases). The V and J ends lost 0 bases and 6 bases respectively, with 11 bases between them. Germline V CDR1 and CDR2: SGHNT, YYREEE (reference sequence). This CDR3 has 14 amino acids. In DNA, the CDR3 is TGTGCCAGCAGCTTGGTCGGAGGGTCGGATACGCAGTATTTT. The encoded protein is CASSLVGGSDTQYF. The variable domain in full, with the rest retrieved from reference TRBV5-4 and TRBJ2-3, is ETGVTQSPTHLIKTRGQQVTLRCSSQSGHNTVSWYQQALGQGPQFIFQYYREEENGRGNFPPRFSGLQFPNYSSELNVNALELDDSALYLCASSLVGGSDTQYFGPGTRLTVL.

The CDR3 DNA reads as TGTGCCAGCAAACCGTGGCGTACTAGCGGGAATAATGAGCAGTTCTTC. Amino acid sequence: CASKPWRTSGNNEQFF. The chain uses TRBV27 and TRBJ2-1; 10 bases line up with TRBD2. The CDR3 runs 16 residues. Germline V gene lookup returns CDR1 MNHEY and CDR2 SMNVEV (reference sequence). Trimming took 7 bases from V and 7 from J; bases not matched to a gene: 13.

J is TRBJ1-5 and V is TRBV7-2, with D possibly TRBD1 on 5 matching bases. The CDR3 sequence is 17 residues long. Germline assignment: CDR1 SGHTA and CDR2 FQGNSA. V lost 0 bases and J lost 4, with 16 bases in between. This CDR3 is CASSLAGGARANQPQHF. In DNA form, the CDR3 reads TGTGCCAGCAGCTTAGCGGGTGGCGCCAGGGCTAATCAGCCCCAGCATTTT.